This TCR beta chain was observed in a study of cytomegalovirus exposure and HLA in healthy donors. Study context: Of the donors genotyped, approximately 400 in all, 75% to 85% fell in the Caucasian-associated ancestry cluster. Findings and caveats of the study: Generally TCR sequences proved uncommon, though certain public TCRs appeared in numerous donors. The authors listed approximately 150 TCR beta chains as cytomegalovirus-associated.

The V end was cut by 4 bases, the J end by 5 bases, with 17 bases between. This CDR3 is 15 amino acids long. Germline assignment: CDR1 SGHVS and CDR2 FNYEAQ. Primers for the PCR totalled 60 Vbeta and 13 Jbeta. Sequencing was performed with immunoSEQ multiplex PCR; in TCRdb, only in-frame clones are kept and a portion is missing. The table records about 65,000 clones, just under 80% of them present only once. Remarks on this clone: Its antigen is not identified.

The sequence derives from a woman in her thirties in good health and CMV-seronegative. Sequencing input: PBMCs. The gene calls are TRBV7-6 and TRBJ1-1; D unresolved. CDR3 DNA sequence: TGTGCCAGCAGCTCCAGCACCATGGGGAGAACTGAAGCTTTCTTT. This sequence encodes CASSSSTMGRTEAFF.